Each of the 9 T cell receptor beta chains below was sequenced from the same sample in a study of lymphopenia after photon versus proton radiotherapy. TCRdb's table, derived via immunoSEQ multiplex PCR, lists solely in-frame clones and lacks some. This table holds about 50,000 clones, more than 70% found once. The sequences come from peripheral blood, collected from a patient treated with photon-based radiotherapy. Receptors were obtained from a man aged 50-59 years with gastric cancer.

The chain recombines TRBV5-6 with TRBJ2-3; either TRBD1 or TRBD2 may fit D (6 bases each). V was clipped by 2 bases and J by 3 bases, with 16 bases between them. The CDR3 contains 16 residues. The V gene's germline CDR1 is SGHDT and CDR2 YYEEEE. Here the CDR3 reads CASSLDEGGGTDTQYF. CDR3 nucleotide sequence: TGTGCCAGCAGCTTAGACGAGGGGGGTGGTACAGATACGCAGTATTTT. The complete variable domain, with remaining parts taken from reference TRBV5-6 and TRBJ2-3, reads DAGVTQSPTHLIKTRGQQVTLRCSPKSGHDTVSWYQQALGQGPQFIFQYYEEEERQRGNFPDRFSGHQFPNYSSELNVNALLLGDSALYLCASSLDEGGGTDTQYFGPGTRLTVL.

The chain is built from TRBV5-8 and TRBJ2-3; 10 bases map to TRBD2. The CDR3 has 17 residues. CDR1 and CDR2 from the germline V gene are SGHTS and YDEGEE. Trimming removed 4 bases from V and 4 bases from J; junction bases left unmatched: 12. CDR3 sequence (DNA): TGTGCCAGCAGCCCCAATCAGCTGAGCGGGAGGGCAGATACGCAGTATTTT. Its protein is CASSPNQLSGRADTQYF.

The rearrangement links TRBV6-1 to TRBJ1-4, with a weak D call TRBD1 (6 bases). Trimming took off 6 bases at V and 4 bases at J, with 9 bases between the two ends. In germline, CDR1 is MNHNS, CDR2 SASEGT. The CDR3 covers 13 residues. CDR3 sequence: CASRDSYNEKLFF. Here the CDR3 DNA reads TGTGCCAGCAGGGACAGCTATAATGAAAAACTGTTTTTT.

This chain joins TRBV29-1 and TRBJ1-1, with 8 bases identical to TRBD1. The CDR3 runs to 13 residues. Germline CDR1 and CDR2: SQVTM and ANQGSEA. V was clipped by 8 bases and J by 0 bases; unmatched bases: 5. The CDR3 is CSTRQGLNTEAFF. The DNA for the CDR3 is TGCAGCACCAGACAGGGGTTGAACACTGAAGCTTTCTTT.

The J gene is TRBJ2-7, the V gene TRBV5-1; TRBD2 might be the D (5 bases). The CDR3 is 14 residues long. V was cut by 2 bases and J by 0 bases, with 9 bases left in between. Germline V gene lookup returns CDR1 SGHRS and CDR2 YFSETQ. CDR3 DNA sequence: TGCGCCAGCAGCTTTCAGCGGTTCTCCTACGAGCAGTACTTC. This sequence encodes CASSFQRFSYEQYF.

The chain recombines TRBV6-4 with TRBJ2-2, with D perhaps TRBD1 (5 bases). The CDR3 covers 14 residues. Trimming left V 3 bases short and J 1 base short, with 6 bases between. CDR1 is MRHNA, CDR2 SNTAGT, per germline. As DNA, the CDR3 is TGTGCCAGCAGTGAAAGGGGGAACACCGGGGAGCTGTTTTTT. Translated, it gives CASSERGNTGELFF.

V usage is TRBV11-3 and J usage is TRBJ2-3, with unresolved D. This CDR3 has 11 amino acids. The germline V gene encodes CDR1 SGHNT and CDR2 YENEEA. The ends were cut back, 3 bases at V and 5 bases at J, with 3 bases in the middle. The CDR3 DNA reads TGTGCCAGCAGCTTGGGAGATACGCAGTATTTT. It encodes CASSLGDTQYF.

The chain combines TRBV19 with TRBJ1-5, with D unclear. The CDR3 is 15 amino acids. V gave up 1 base and J gave up 6 bases, with 13 bases separating them. Looked up from germline, CDR1 is LNHDA and CDR2 is SQIVND (reference sequence). The CDR3 reads CASSIAFLAGQPQHF. CDR3 sequence (DNA): TGTGCCAGTAGTATAGCGTTCCTAGCCGGTCAGCCCCAGCATTTT.

The genes are TRBV7-2 and TRBJ1-5, with 9 bases lining up with TRBD1. V trimming: 2 bases; J trimming: 5 bases; junction bases outside the gene matches: 10. This CDR3 contains 17 residues. Germline CDR1 reads SGHTA; CDR2 reads FQGNSA. This CDR3 is CASSLYLGGQGDQPQHF. The CDR3 DNA reads as TGTGCCAGCAGCTTATATTTGGGGGGACAGGGCGATCAGCCCCAGCATTTT.